The rows below give T cell receptor beta chains drawn from one sample of a study of blood T cell repertoires in COVID-19. Generated by immunoSEQ multiplex PCR, the TCRdb table keeps only in-frame clones and is missing some. This table holds about 480,000 clones, approximately 89% found once. Sequencing was done on a sample of peripheral blood. Receptors originate from a man between 18 and 35 years old with COVID-19, enrolled during active disease. Both conserved end residues are part of each CDR3. A D gene is named only where the DNA matches it firmly. Some rows have no size entry. The others give once, few or many, or a class for an expanded clone.

j_call,clone_size,v_call,d_call,cdr3_nt,cdr3_aa
TRBJ1-1,NA,TRBV7-8,NA,TGTGCCAGCAGCCCGCGCAGGGGGAACACTGAAGCTTTCTTT,CASSPRRGNTEAFF
TRBJ2-1,NA,TRBV7-8,TRBD2,TGTGCCAGCAGCCTCGGACTAGCGGGCATTTTGTATGAGCAGTTCTTC,CASSLGLAGILYEQFF
TRBJ1-1,NA,TRBV6-5,TRBD1,TGTGCCAGCAGTTTGACAGGGGTTGGGAATGCTTTCTTT,CASSLTGVGNAFF
TRBJ2-5,NA,TRBV27,TRBD2,TGTGCCAGCAGTGTGGCAGCGGGGAGACAAGAGACCCAGTACTTC,CASSVAAGRQETQYF
TRBJ2-7,NA,TRBV4-2,TRBD1,TGTGCCAGCAGCCAAGATTTGACAGGGTGGGACGAGCAGTACTTC,CASSQDLTGWDEQYF
TRBJ1-3,once,TRBV24-1,NA,TGTGCCACCAGTGATCCCCCGACAGATTTCCCTTATACCATATATTTT,CATSDPPTDFPYTIYF
TRBJ2-7,NA,TRBV9,TRBD1,TGTGCCAGCAGCGTAGAGGGACAGGGGGAACGCGAGCAGTACTTC,CASSVEGQGEREQYF
TRBJ1-1,NA,TRBV19,TRBD1,TGTGCCAGTAGGACAGGGGGCACTGAAGCTTTCTTT,CASRTGGTEAFF
TRBJ2-1,NA,TRBV19,TRBD2,TGTGCCAGTAGTATTTCTAGCGGCCTGGAGTATGAGCAGTTCTTC,CASSISSGLEYEQFF
TRBJ2-2,NA,TRBV5-1,NA,TGCGCCAGCAGCTTAGGAGGGAACACCGGGGAGCTGTTTTTT,CASSLGGNTGELFF
TRBJ2-1,NA,TRBV6-6,TRBD2,TGTGCCAGCAGTCCCTTTCTAGCGGGAGTCTCCTACAATGAGCAGTTCTTC,CASSPFLAGVSYNEQFF
TRBJ2-1,NA,TRBV19,TRBD2,TGTGCCAGTAGGCCCAGGGGAGCGGGGGGCCGTTACAATGAGCAGTTCTTC,CASRPRGAGGRYNEQFF
TRBJ1-2,NA,TRBV12-3/TRBV12-4,NA,TGTGCCAGCAGCCGGGAGGGTTCTCGCGGCTACACCTTC,CASSREGSRGYTF
TRBJ1-3,NA,TRBV6-6,TRBD1,TGTGCCAGCAGTAGACAGGGGGGAAACACCATATATTTT,CASSRQGGNTIYF
TRBJ2-1,NA,TRBV5-1,NA,TGCGCCAGCAGCTTGGTCCCTCAGGGAACAGCTTACAATGAGCAGTTCTTC,CASSLVPQGTAYNEQFF
TRBJ2-7,NA,TRBV25-1,NA,TGTGCCAGCAGTGATCGTCGGGGTTGGGGGCACTACGAGCAGTACTTC,CASSDRRGWGHYEQYF
TRBJ2-2,NA,TRBV2,NA,TGTGCCAGCAGTGAAGTCCAGAACACCGGGGAGCTGTTTTTT,CASSEVQNTGELFF
TRBJ1-3,NA,TRBV30,NA,TGTGCCTGGAATAACGGACAGTCTGGAAACACCATATATTTT,CAWNNGQSGNTIYF
TRBJ2-2,NA,TRBV7-9,NA,TGTGCCAGCAGCTTAAGGACACCCAATACGAACACCGGGGAGCTGTTTTTT,CASSLRTPNTNTGELFF
TRBJ2-7,NA,TRBV19,TRBD2,TGTGCCAGTAGTCCCTTCGGGGGGAAAGCCTACGAGCAGTACTTC,CASSPFGGKAYEQYF
TRBJ1-2,NA,TRBV10-3,NA,TGTGCCATCGGGACTCCCAGAACATATGGCTACACCTTC,CAIGTPRTYGYTF
TRBJ2-1,NA,TRBV25-1,TRBD1,TGTGCCAGCAGTGAAGTCCCGACCGGACAGGGAGGAGGCAATGAGCAGTTCTTC,CASSEVPTGQGGGNEQFF
TRBJ1-5,NA,TRBV6-5,TRBD1,TGTGCCAGCAGCCACAGGGGGCGCGGCAATCAGCCCCAGCATTTT,CASSHRGRGNQPQHF
TRBJ2-1,NA,TRBV12-3/TRBV12-4,TRBD1,TGTGCCAGCAGTTTGGACAGGGGTTATGAGCAGTTCTTC,CASSLDRGYEQFF
TRBJ2-7,NA,TRBV6-5,TRBD2,TGTGCCAGCAGTACCGGACTAGCGGGCGAGCAGTACTTC,CASSTGLAGEQYF
TRBJ2-5,NA,TRBV5-1,TRBD1,TGCGCCAGCAGCGTGACAGGGGAAGAGACCCAGTACTTC,CASSVTGEETQYF
TRBJ2-7,many,TRBV4-1,TRBD2,TGCGCCAGCAGCCAAGCTAGCGGAGTCTCCTACGAGCAGTACTTC,CASSQASGVSYEQYF
TRBJ2-2,NA,TRBV7-9,NA,TGTGCCAGCAGCTTCCCTATCACCGGGGAGCTGTTTTTT,CASSFPITGELFF
TRBJ2-2,NA,TRBV19,TRBD2,TGTGCCAGTACCCGACTAGCGTTCTCCGGGGAGCTGTTTTTT,CASTRLAFSGELFF
TRBJ2-7,NA,TRBV11-3,NA,TGTGCCAGCAGCTTACGTCCCTACGAGCAGTACTTC,CASSLRPYEQYF
TRBJ1-2,NA,TRBV6-5,TRBD1,TGTGCCAGCAGTTCAGGGGGCGACTATGGCTACACCTTC,CASSSGGDYGYTF
TRBJ2-1,NA,TRBV5-8,TRBD2,TGTGCCAGCAGCTTTACCTTCTCTACTAGCGGGGAGAACAATGAGCAGTTCTTC,CASSFTFSTSGENNEQFF
TRBJ1-1,NA,TRBV5-4,NA,TGTGCCAGCTCTACGGAGGGCAGGGTGAACACTGAAGCTTTCTTT,CASSTEGRVNTEAFF
TRBJ2-1,NA,TRBV7-8,TRBD2,TGTGCCAGCAGCGGACTGACTAGCGGAGGGACCTACAATGAGCAGTTCTTC,CASSGLTSGGTYNEQFF
TRBJ2-2,NA,TRBV11-3,NA,TGTGCCAGCGGCACTCGACGAGGCACCGGGGAGCTGTTTTTT,CASGTRRGTGELFF
TRBJ1-5,NA,TRBV2,NA,TGTGCCAGCAGTGGCCTACTTTATCAGCCCCAGCATTTT,CASSGLLYQPQHF
TRBJ1-4,NA,TRBV5-4,NA,TGTGCCAGCAGCTTGAGGGGACTTAATGAAAAACTGTTTTTT,CASSLRGLNEKLFF
TRBJ2-4,NA,TRBV4-1,NA,TGCGCCAGCAGCCAAGATGGAGATCTAGCCAAAAACATTCAGTACTTC,CASSQDGDLAKNIQYF
TRBJ2-2,NA,TRBV6-6,NA,TGTGCCAGCAGTCGTGAGGGTTCCCATTACTTGAACACCGGGGAGCTGTTTTTT,CASSREGSHYLNTGELFF
TRBJ2-3,NA,TRBV12-3/TRBV12-4,NA,TGTGCCAGCAGTGAGGTTTGGGATACGCAGTATTTT,CASSEVWDTQYF
TRBJ2-2,NA,TRBV5-5,NA,TGTGCCAGCAGCTCCTCCGGAGGAGCGAACACCGGGGAGCTGTTTTTT,CASSSSGGANTGELFF
TRBJ1-5,NA,TRBV12-5,NA,TGTGCTAGTGGAACGGGACATTATAGCAATCAGCCCCAGCATTTT,CASGTGHYSNQPQHF
TRBJ1-1,NA,TRBV5-1,TRBD1,TGCGCCAGCAGATCCGGCTTGGAAAAGGGGGCGGCCACTGAAGCTTTCTTT,CASRSGLEKGAATEAFF
TRBJ2-3,few,TRBV3-1/TRBV3-2,NA,TGTGCCAGCAGCTCTAGCGTTGGGAGCACAGATACGCAGTATTTT,CASSSSVGSTDTQYF
TRBJ1-2,NA,TRBV5-5,NA,TGTGCCAGCAGCTTGGCCGCCGGGGAGGGCTACACCTTC,CASSLAAGEGYTF
TRBJ2-1,NA,TRBV5-1,NA,TGCGCCAGCCTCGGACAGAGTTACAATGAGCAGTTCTTC,CASLGQSYNEQFF
TRBJ1-4,NA,TRBV6-6,TRBD1,TGTGCCAGCAGTTCTCGGACAGGGCTTGATAATGAAAAACTGTTTTTT,CASSSRTGLDNEKLFF
TRBJ1-1,few,TRBV7-8,NA,TGTGCCAGCACCCTGGACAGCCCCATGAACACTGAAGCTTTCTTT,CASTLDSPMNTEAFF
TRBJ1-3,NA,TRBV5-1,TRBD1,TGCGCCAGCAGTTCAACAGGGGGCGAGGTGGACACCATATATTTT,CASSSTGGEVDTIYF
TRBJ1-1,NA,TRBV2,NA,TGTGCCAGCAGTGAGTGGACAGAGAACACTGAAGCTTTCTTT,CASSEWTENTEAFF
TRBJ2-1,NA,TRBV11-3,NA,TGTGCCAGCAGCTTAGCCGGCGGTGAGCAGTTCTTC,CASSLAGGEQFF
TRBJ2-7,NA,TRBV5-1,NA,TGCGCCAGCAGCCCCCCTGTGAGTCCCTACGAGCAGTACTTC,CASSPPVSPYEQYF
TRBJ1-1,NA,TRBV19,TRBD1,TGTGCCAGTAGTACCCCCGGGACAGGGATCCAAGCTTTCTTT,CASSTPGTGIQAFF
TRBJ2-1,NA,TRBV5-1,TRBD2,TGCGCCAGCAGCTTTTCCCGTTTCACTAGCGGAGACTACAATGAGCAGTTCTTC,CASSFSRFTSGDYNEQFF
TRBJ2-3,NA,TRBV7-9,NA,TGTGCCAGCAGCTCCACTAGGGTTACGCAGTATTTT,CASSSTRVTQYF
TRBJ1-6,NA,TRBV12-3/TRBV12-4,TRBD1,TGTGCCAGCAGTCCAGACAGGGGTCCCCTCCACTTT,CASSPDRGPLHF
TRBJ1-2,NA,TRBV4-2,NA,TGTGCCAGCAGCCAAGCGGGGGAGAAGGGCGGCTACACCTTC,CASSQAGEKGGYTF